This TCR beta chain is drawn from a study of T cells in women clearing cervical HPV infection. Study context: Controls were women whose single incident HPV16 infection cleared within 12 months without precancer or cancer.

All participants had a single incident cervical HPV16 infection, and prevalent HPV16 infections were excluded. HPV was found by MY09/MY11 PCR and dot-blot genotyping. Overall study findings and caveats: Cases carried less TRBV6-7 than controls: about 0.1% versus 0.15%.

CDR1 is DFQATT and CDR2 is SNEGSKA in the germline V gene (reference sequence). Deletions cut 6 bases from V and 0 bases from J, with 9 bases between. The CDR3 extends over 12 amino acids. Method: immunoSEQ multiplex PCR; TCRdb's copy keeps in-frame clones and lacks some. The table lists about 22,000 clones. Worth noting for this clone: Antigen unknown. The read halts 3 residues ahead of the CDR3 end, with the missing end drawn from the germline J gene.

The material sequenced was blood buffy coat. The TCR originated in a woman aged 18 to 75 with a cervical HPV16 infection that either progressed to CIN3+ or cleared (not recorded which). V is TRBV20-1 and J is TRBJ2-7; D not certain. CDR3 sequence reads: CSATPSSYEQYF. The DNA read from the CDR3 is TGCAGTGCCACTCCATCCTCCTACGAG.